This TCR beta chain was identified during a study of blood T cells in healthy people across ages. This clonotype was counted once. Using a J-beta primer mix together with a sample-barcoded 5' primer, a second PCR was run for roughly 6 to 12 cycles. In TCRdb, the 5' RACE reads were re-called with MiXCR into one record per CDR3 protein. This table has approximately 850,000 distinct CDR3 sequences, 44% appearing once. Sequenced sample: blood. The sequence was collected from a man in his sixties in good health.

CDR3 in amino acids: CASSSRGTTTLSNQPQHF. DNA for the CDR3: TGTGCCAGCAGTTCCCGCGGGACCACCACCCTTAGCAATCAGCCCCAGCATTTT. The rearrangement uses TRBV28 and TRBJ1-5; D is perhaps TRBD1 (5 bases). Germline loops: CDR1 MDHEN, CDR2 SYDVKM. V was clipped by 4 bases and J by 0 bases, with 19 bases between them. The CDR3 has 18 residues.